Shown below are 30 T cell receptor beta chains from a single sample sequenced in a study of blood T cell repertoires in COVID-19. Generated by immunoSEQ multiplex PCR, the TCRdb table keeps only in-frame clones and is missing some. The sample includes 200,000 to 250,000 clones, approximately 75% of them seen just once. The sequencing input was PBMCs or T cells enriched from blood (not recorded which). Receptors were obtained from a man aged 40-49 years who had recovered from COVID-19.

The rearrangement uses TRBV19 and TRBJ1-1, with D perhaps TRBD1 (6 bases). The germline gives CDR1 LNHDA, CDR2 SQIVND (reference sequence). Trimming took off 5 bases at V and 0 bases at J, with 10 bases between the two ends. The CDR3 sequence is 14 residues long. The CDR3 DNA follows: TGTGCCAGTAGTGACAGGTCGATGAACACTGAAGCTTTCTTT. This encodes CASSDRSMNTEAFF.

The chain has TRBV12-5 and TRBJ1-1; TRBD1 might be the D (6 bases). The CDR3 loop spans 14 amino acids. The V and J ends lost 1 base and 10 bases respectively, with 16 bases between them. Germline CDR1 and CDR2: LGHNT and FRNRAP. CDR3: CASGLDRAPSVAFF. The CDR3 region has the DNA TGTGCTAGTGGTTTGGACAGGGCACCAAGTGTAGCTTTCTTT.

V is TRBV2 and J is TRBJ1-3; D not resolved. The CDR3 length is 17 residues. The V and J ends lost 4 bases and 2 bases respectively, with 18 bases between them. Germline lookup yields CDR1 SNHLY and CDR2 FYNNEI. In DNA, the CDR3 is TGTGCCAGCAGTGCAGGAGGGATCGGGAAGGCTGGAAACACCATATATTTT. This encodes CASSAGGIGKAGNTIYF.

The chain carries TRBV5-1 and TRBJ2-4; 9 bases are shared with TRBD2. From germline, CDR1 is SGHRS and CDR2 YFSETQ. V was pared by 0 bases and J by 6 bases, with 1 base of the junction left unmatched. The CDR3 spans 14 residues. In nucleotides, the CDR3 is TGCGCCAGCAGCTTGGGTAGCGGGAGAAACATTCAGTACTTC. Translated, it gives CASSLGSGRNIQYF.

The chain recombines TRBV6-5 with TRBJ1-2, with D uncertain. Germline V gives CDR1 MNHEY, CDR2 SVGAGI. The ends were cut back, 5 bases at V and 0 bases at J, with 13 bases in the middle. The CDR3 is 15 amino acids. The CDR3 DNA reads TGTGCCAGCAGTCCTTCACCGTTAGCTAACTATGGCTACACCTTC. Translating it yields CASSPSPLANYGYTF.

This chain connects TRBV19 to TRBJ1-2, with 7 bases lining up with TRBD1. The CDR3 has 13 residues. The junction had 7 bases not matched to a gene; V was cut back by 9 bases and J by 3 bases. Germline CDR1 is LNHDA and CDR2 is SQIVND (reference sequence). CDR3 nucleotide sequence: TGTGCCAGCTCCCGGGACAGATACTATGGCTACACCTTC. Translation: CASSRDRYYGYTF.

The chain links TRBV5-1 to TRBJ1-4, with 8 bases aligning to TRBD1. From germline, CDR1 is SGHRS and CDR2 YFSETQ. V shed 0 bases, J shed 10 bases, and the junction held 8 bases outside the gene matches. The CDR3 runs to 15 residues. The CDR3 spells CASSLDPGGAAKLFF. Here the CDR3 DNA reads TGCGCCAGCAGCTTGGATCCAGGGGGCGCCGCAAAACTGTTTTTT.

This rearrangement joins TRBV7-9 to TRBJ1-1; D is possibly TRBD1 (5 bases). Germline V gives CDR1 SEHNR, CDR2 FQNEAQ (reference sequence). This CDR3 contains 14 residues. V was shortened by 1 base and J by 5 bases, with 11 bases between the two germline ends. The CDR3 is CASSLGMTATEAFF. In DNA form, the CDR3 reads TGTGCCAGCAGCTTAGGTATGACAGCAACTGAAGCTTTCTTT.

V usage is TRBV5-1 and J usage is TRBJ2-1, with 12 bases identical to TRBD1. This CDR3 is built from 15 residues. Germline V gene lookup returns CDR1 SGHRS and CDR2 YFSETQ. V shed 0 bases, J shed 10 bases, and the junction held 5 bases outside the gene matches. CDR3 protein: CASSLAGTGGEEQFF. CDR3 DNA: TGCGCCAGCAGCTTGGCCGGGACAGGGGGCGAGGAGCAGTTCTTC.

This chain joins TRBV6-4 and TRBJ1-1, with TRBD1 matching over 9 bases. J was trimmed by 3 bases and V by 8 bases; bases with no gene match: 7. Per the germline V gene, CDR1 is MRHNA and CDR2 is SNTAGT. The length of the CDR3 is 14 residues. The CDR3 DNA reads TGTGCCAGCGCACCGGGACAGGGATACACTGAAGCTTTCTTT. Protein: CASAPGQGYTEAFF.

The chain couples TRBV5-1 to TRBJ1-2; D call uncertain. Germline V lookup: CDR1 SGHRS, CDR2 YFSETQ. This CDR3 has 13 residues. The V gene lost 4 bases and the J gene lost 8 bases, with 15 bases spanning the gap. The CDR3 DNA sequence: TGCGCCAGCAGCGTAACACCGACGGGGGGCTACACCTTC. Encoded protein: CASSVTPTGGYTF.

The chain combines TRBV5-1 with TRBJ1-1; 9 bases map to TRBD1. The CDR3 totals 15 residues. The germline V gene encodes CDR1 SGHRS and CDR2 YFSETQ. V trimming: 4 bases; J trimming: 3 bases; junction bases outside the gene matches: 7. This chain's CDR3 is CASSPDGQGHTEAFF. For the CDR3, the DNA is TGCGCCAGCAGCCCGGACGGACAGGGGCACACTGAAGCTTTCTTT.

The chain links TRBV11-2 to TRBJ1-1; D unresolved. Trimming removed 2 bases from V and 5 bases from J, with 18 bases in between. CDR3 length: 16 residues. In germline, CDR1 is SGHAT, CDR2 FQNNGV. CDR3: CASSLLLNSPGTEAFF. CDR3 coding DNA: TGTGCCAGCAGCTTACTGCTGAACTCCCCAGGAACTGAAGCTTTCTTT.

The chain recombines TRBV5-1 with TRBJ1-6; D may be TRBD1 (6 bases). There are 16 residues in the CDR3. The V end was cut by 5 bases, the J end by 0 bases, with 12 bases between. Germline CDR1 and CDR2: SGHRS and YFSETQ. Here the CDR3 reads CASSQTGSSYNSPLHF. CDR3 nucleotides: TGCGCCAGCAGTCAAACAGGGAGCTCCTATAATTCACCCCTCCACTTT. The entire variable domain, with the rest obtained from reference TRBV5-1 and TRBJ1-6, is as follows: KAGVTQTPRYLIKTRGQQVTLSCSPISGHRSVSWYQQTPGQGLQFLFEYFSETQRNKGNFPGRFSGRQFSNSRSEMNVSTLELGDSALYLCASSQTGSSYNSPLHFGNGTRLTVT.

This chain connects TRBV21-1 to TRBJ2-7; the D call of TRBD1 is as the table states it, not checked on the DNA. TRBV21-1 is a pseudogene. The CDR3 runs 16 residues. CDR3 DNA: TGTGCCAGCAGCAAAAACAGGGTTCACTCTTCTGACGAGCAGTACTTC. Amino acid sequence: CASSKNRVHSSDEQYF.

The table lists this clone with a count of one. The V and J genes are TRBV3-1 (or the pseudogene TRBV3-2) and TRBJ1-2, with D tentatively TRBD1 (6 bases). V was trimmed by 0 bases and J by 7 bases, leaving 21 bases between them. Looked up from germline, CDR1 is LGHDT and CDR2 is YNNKEL (reference sequence). The CDR3 length is 17 residues. The CDR3: CASSQESLQGLSVGYTF. CDR3 DNA: TGTGCCAGCAGCCAAGAAAGTTTACAGGGACTATCGGTTGGCTACACCTTC.

This clone turned up a few times. One end of the junction varies from germline; a read error may be responsible. V gene TRBV6-2 or TRBV6-3 combines with J gene TRBJ1-5, with 9 nucleotides matching TRBD1. This CDR3 region has 11 residues. Germline values: CDR1 MNHEY, CDR2 SVGEGT. CDR3 residues: CASSDRDRVDF. The CDR3, as DNA: TGTGCCAGCAGTGACCGGGACAGGGTGGATTTT.

The gene calls are TRBV11-2 and TRBJ2-1, with TRBD1 matching 7 bases. J lost 5 bases, V lost 5 bases, and 15 bases had no gene match. The length of the CDR3 is 17 residues. In germline, CDR1 is SGHAT, CDR2 FQNNGV. The CDR3 coding sequence is TGTGCCAGCAGCCTCGGGACAGCCAAACGTTCCCACAATGAGCAGTTCTTC. This sequence encodes CASSLGTAKRSHNEQFF.

This chain joins TRBV28 and TRBJ2-7; 8 bases match TRBD1. The CDR3 covers 16 residues. V lost 1 base and J lost 2; bases outside the gene matches: 7. Germline CDR1 MDHEN, CDR2 SYDVKM. CDR3 in amino acids: CASSLSFGQGPYEQYF. For the CDR3, the DNA is TGTGCCAGCAGTTTATCCTTTGGACAGGGTCCCTACGAGCAGTACTTC.

The rearrangement uses TRBV19 and TRBJ1-4; a weak D match, TRBD1 (6 bases). Between the trimmed V and J ends, which lost 1 base and 10 bases, there was a span of 16 bases. The CDR3 runs 15 residues. Germline V CDR1 and CDR2: LNHDA, SQIVND (reference sequence). The CDR3 nucleotides are TGTGCCAGTAGTATAGTGGAACAGGGATTTGGAAAACTGTTTTTT. Its translation: CASSIVEQGFGKLFF.

The rearrangement links TRBV2 to TRBJ1-2; D may be TRBD1 (6 bases). Germline V gene data show CDR1 as SNHLY and CDR2 as FYNNEI. V lost 6 bases and J 7 bases, leaving 12 bases between the germline ends. The CDR3 is 12 residues long. CDR3 sequence: CASRRGGFGYTF. The CDR3 DNA reads as TGTGCCAGCAGACGAGGGGGATTTGGCTACACCTTC.

The rearrangement joins TRBV5-1 to TRBJ2-5; 7 bases line up with TRBD1. CDR3 length: 15 residues. CDR1 and CDR2 (germline): SGHRS, YFSETQ. Trimming took 0 bases from V and 1 from J; bases not matched to a gene: 3. CDR3 nucleotide sequence: TGCGCCAGCAGCTTGGTACAGGGGACCCAAGAGACCCAGTACTTC. Its protein is CASSLVQGTQETQYF.

J is TRBJ1-2 and V is TRBV19; D remains ambiguous. The V end was cut by 7 bases, the J end by 7 bases, with 10 bases between. Germline CDR1 is LNHDA and CDR2 is SQIVND (reference sequence). This CDR3 contains 11 residues. CDR3 amino acids: CASIGVLGYTF. In nucleotides, the CDR3 is TGTGCCAGTATCGGGGTGCTTGGCTACACCTTC.

This chain connects TRBV11-2 to TRBJ1-5; D possibly corresponds to TRBD1 (5 bases). Germline-derived CDR1 and CDR2 are SGHAT and FQNNGV. This CDR3 comprises 15 residues. The germline V and J ends were trimmed by 6 bases and 3 bases, with 15 bases remaining between them. The CDR3 bases are TGTGCCAGCAGTCCAGGCCCGGGGGACAATCAGCCCCAGCATTTT. It specifies CASSPGPGDNQPQHF.

The count of this clone is one. The chain joins TRBV5-1 to TRBJ1-2, with 10 bases that match TRBD1. Per the germline V gene, CDR1 is SGHRS and CDR2 is YFSETQ. The ends lost 4 bases at V and 8 bases at J; junction bases unmatched: 20. CDR3 length: 18 residues. CDR3 amino acids: CASSLQTGGTSRLHGYTF. The CDR3 DNA follows: TGCGCCAGCAGCCTCCAGACAGGGGGCACATCGAGGCTACACGGCTACACCTTC.

This chain joins TRBV15 and TRBJ1-5; no clear D. The CDR3 is made up of 15 amino acids. V was pared by 4 bases and J by 4 bases, with 14 bases between. The germline CDR1 and CDR2 sequences are LNHNV and YYDKDF (reference sequence). This chain's CDR3 is CATSIEGTANQPQHF. The DNA for the CDR3 is TGTGCCACCAGCATAGAGGGCACGGCGAATCAGCCCCAGCATTTT.

This chain joins TRBV5-1 and TRBJ1-4; D possibly corresponds to TRBD1 (5 bases). Germline V gives CDR1 SGHRS, CDR2 YFSETQ. The CDR3 runs 15 residues. Trimming took off 0 bases at V and 2 bases at J, with 8 bases between the two ends. The CDR3 region is CASSLEAGTNEKLFF. In DNA form, the CDR3 reads TGCGCCAGCAGCTTGGAGGCAGGGACTAATGAAAAACTGTTTTTT.

This clone has a count of ten or more. J is TRBJ2-1 and V is TRBV29-1; D is unresolved. This CDR3 region has 11 residues. V shed 6 bases and J shed 10 bases, with 13 bases lying between them. The V gene's germline CDR1 is SQVTM and CDR2 ANQGSEA. CDR3 amino acids: CSVEKLGEQFF. The CDR3 DNA follows: TGCAGCGTCGAGAAGCTAGGAGAGCAGTTCTTC.

The CDR3: CASSIDRRGLPNTEAFF. CDR3 DNA sequence: TGTGCCAGTAGTATAGATCGCAGGGGGCTTCCGAACACTGAAGCTTTCTTT. J is TRBJ1-1 and V is TRBV19, with TRBD1 identical over 8 bases. V gave up 0 bases and J gave up 1 base; unmatched junction bases: 7. Germline V gives CDR1 LNHDA, CDR2 SQIVND (reference sequence). This CDR3 has 17 amino acids.

V usage is TRBV7-9 and J usage is TRBJ2-7, with D hard to call. Trimming left V 5 bases short and J 6 bases short, with 14 bases between. The germline gives CDR1 SEHNR, CDR2 FQNEAQ (reference sequence). The CDR3 runs to 13 residues. The CDR3 DNA is TGTGCCAGCAGCCCTTCCGGGTCCCCCGAGCAGTACTTC. Its translation: CASSPSGSPEQYF.